Given below is one TCR beta chain in context. The antigen is not known. TCRdb's table, derived via immunoSEQ multiplex PCR, lists solely in-frame clones and lacks some. Of tens of thousands of clones in the sample, almost 85% are singletons; the top ten hold 12%. The CDR3 runs to 15 residues. Germline trimming cut 4 bases from V and 8 bases from J; bases unmatched to any gene: 10. Germline loops: CDR1 ENHRY, CDR2 SYGVKD. This specimen belongs to a study of cytomegalovirus exposure and HLA in healthy donors. Study results and limitations: First-cohort TCR clusters were later found to tend to co-occur in the 120 or so validation repertoires. In vitro confirmation showed three CMV-associated chains to be CMV antigen specific.

The sequencing input was PBMCs. This clonotype was sampled from a woman between 18 and 30 years old in good health and CMV-seropositive. The chain couples TRBV10-3 to TRBJ1-2; 10 positions agree with TRBD1. The CDR3 DNA reads TGTGCCATCAGTGTCCTAAGGGACAGGGGACGAGGCTACACCTTC. Translation gives CAISVLRDRGRGYTF.